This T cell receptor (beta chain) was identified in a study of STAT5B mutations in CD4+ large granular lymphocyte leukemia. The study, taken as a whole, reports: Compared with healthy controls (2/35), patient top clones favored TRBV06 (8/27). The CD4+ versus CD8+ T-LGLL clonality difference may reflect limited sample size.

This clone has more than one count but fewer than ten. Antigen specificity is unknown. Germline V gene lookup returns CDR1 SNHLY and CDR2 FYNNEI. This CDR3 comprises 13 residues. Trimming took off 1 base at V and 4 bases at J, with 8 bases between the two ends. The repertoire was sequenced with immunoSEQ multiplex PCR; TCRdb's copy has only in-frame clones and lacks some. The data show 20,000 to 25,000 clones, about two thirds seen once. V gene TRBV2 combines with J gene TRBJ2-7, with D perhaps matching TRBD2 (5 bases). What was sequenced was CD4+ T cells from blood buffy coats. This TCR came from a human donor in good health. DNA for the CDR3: TGTGCCAGCAGTGAAGTTCGGAGGTACGAGCAGTACTTC. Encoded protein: CASSEVRRYEQYF.